This TCR beta chain was sequenced in a study of blood T cell repertoires in COVID-19. The wider study: Whether acute or convalescent, the COVID-19 samples came from the United States, Italy and Spain. The analysed material was cDNA or gDNA that came from T cells, B-cell-depleted T cells, or PBMCs.

V shed 7 bases and J shed 4 bases, with 13 bases lying between them. The CDR3 extends over 13 amino acids. Germline lookup yields CDR1 LGHNT and CDR2 FRNRAP. Per the authors' pipeline: Amplifying reference gene primers gave estimates of nucleated cell counts. Libraries were prepared by immunoSEQ multiplex PCR; TCRdb keeps only in-frame clonotypes and omits some of them. V and J calls and clone size are those listed in that table; D and trimming were worked out from the DNA. This sample carries some 250,000 clones, around 90% of them seen once, and the ten largest clones take 0.65% to 0.9%. The source is a woman aged 25 to 39 with acute or convalescent COVID-19. The chain links TRBV12-5 to TRBJ1-2, with a tentative D call TRBD1 (5 bases). Sequencing was performed on peripheral blood. Written as DNA, the CDR3 is TGTGCTAGTGCCCAGACAGACTTCTATGGCTACACCTTC. This gives the protein CASAQTDFYGYTF.